A single sample gave rise to the 5 T cell receptor beta chains below, sequenced in a study of CD8 T cells in ankylosing spondylitis. TCRdb re-derived calls from the 5' RACE reads in MiXCR, one entry per CDR3 protein. The profile covers roughly 200,000 distinct CDR3 sequences, with 25% to 30% appearing a single time and 6.6% taken by the ten largest. Input material: blood, either unsorted or a sorted T cell fraction (not recorded which). Receptors were obtained from a male donor with ankylosing spondylitis or in good health (not recorded which).

The chain has TRBV29-1 and TRBJ1-1; D is undetermined. Germline assignment: CDR1 SQVTM and CDR2 ANQGSEA. The V end lost 1 base, the J end lost 1 base, and 7 bases lay between the germline ends. This CDR3 has 13 residues. CDR3 nucleotides: TGCAGCGTTGAAGCCGGAACGAACACTGAAGCTTTCTTT. This translates into CSVEAGTNTEAFF.

This clonotype came up a few times. J is TRBJ2-5 and V is TRBV29-1; D is ambiguous. CDR3 length equals 12 residues. The germline V gene has CDR1 SQVTM and CDR2 ANQGSEA. V dropped 5 bases and J dropped 8 bases, with 15 bases sitting between them. The CDR3 sequence is CSVSVGEETQYF. The CDR3 DNA reads as TGCAGCGTTTCGGTCGGCGAGGAAACCCAGTACTTC.

In this sample, this clonotype turned up many times. V gene TRBV11-2 combines with J gene TRBJ2-7; D is tentatively TRBD1 or TRBD2 (5 bases each). The CDR3 is made up of 13 amino acids. Germline V CDR1 and CDR2: SGHAT, FQNNGV. Trimming shortened V by 5 bases and J by 6 bases, and 14 bases separated the two germline ends. Here the CDR3 DNA reads TGTGCCAGCAGCCATAACGGGGCAGGCGAGCAGTACTTC. The encoded protein is CASSHNGAGEQYF.

Sample share makes this clonotype medium-sized. The chain joins TRBV7-2 to TRBJ2-7; 10 bases line up with TRBD1. The CDR3 runs 16 residues. Trimming at V came to 6 bases and at J to 4 bases, leaving 12 bases not matched to a gene. Germline-derived CDR1 and CDR2 are SGHTA and FQGNSA. The CDR3 DNA reads TGTGCCAGCAGATCCTTCGTGGGACAGGGGACTTACGAGCAGTACTTC. Amino acids: CASRSFVGQGTYEQYF.

The gene calls are TRBV20-1 and TRBJ2-3; 8 bases match TRBD1. CDR3 size: 15 residues. V shed 3 bases and J 4 bases; nucleotides not matched to a gene: 9. Germline lookup yields CDR1 DFQATT and CDR2 SNEGSKA (reference sequence). In nucleotides, the CDR3 is TGCAGTGCTAGCGACAGGGGTGGGTATCCAGATACGCAGTATTTT. Translated: CSASDRGGYPDTQYF.